This TCR beta chain was obtained from a study of untreated major depressive disorder. Study observations and caveats: Depressed patients' CD4+ T cells carried increased TRBV05-01 (Vbeta 5.1) usage versus control CD4+ T cells.

Every participant had European ancestry. CD4+ T cells were isolated from thawed PBMCs by magnetic negative selection. With V trimmed by 2 bases and J by 0 bases, 3 bases remained unmatched. Germline loops: CDR1 SGDLS, CDR2 YYNGEE. The CDR3 covers 17 residues. On this clone itself: Its specificity is unknown.

Produced via immunoSEQ multiplex PCR; TCRdb's table is partial and in-frame only. The sample shows under 20,000 clones, about 92% of them seen only once. This chain joins TRBV9 and TRBJ2-5; 14 bases are a match to TRBD2. The clonotype originates from a woman aged 40-49 years with major depressive disorder. Sequencing was done on a sample of CD4+ T cells from PBMCs. DNA of the CDR3: TGTGCCAGCAGCGTCGGACTAGCGGGAGGAAACCAAGAGACCCAGTACTTC. This translates into CASSVGLAGGNQETQYF.